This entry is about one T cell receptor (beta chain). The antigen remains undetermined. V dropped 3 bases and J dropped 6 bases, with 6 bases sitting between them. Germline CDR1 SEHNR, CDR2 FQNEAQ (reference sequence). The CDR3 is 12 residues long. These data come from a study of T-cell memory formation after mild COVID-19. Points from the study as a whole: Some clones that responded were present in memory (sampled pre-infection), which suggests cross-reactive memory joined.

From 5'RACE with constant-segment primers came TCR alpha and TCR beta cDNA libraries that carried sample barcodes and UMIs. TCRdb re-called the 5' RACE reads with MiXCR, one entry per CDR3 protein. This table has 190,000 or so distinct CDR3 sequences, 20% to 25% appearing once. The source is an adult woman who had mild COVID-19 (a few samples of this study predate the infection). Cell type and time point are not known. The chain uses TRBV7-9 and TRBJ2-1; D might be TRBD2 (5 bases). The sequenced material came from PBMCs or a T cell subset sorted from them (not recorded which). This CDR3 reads CASSFSANEQFF. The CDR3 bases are TGTGCCAGCAGCTTTAGCGCCAATGAGCAGTTCTTC.